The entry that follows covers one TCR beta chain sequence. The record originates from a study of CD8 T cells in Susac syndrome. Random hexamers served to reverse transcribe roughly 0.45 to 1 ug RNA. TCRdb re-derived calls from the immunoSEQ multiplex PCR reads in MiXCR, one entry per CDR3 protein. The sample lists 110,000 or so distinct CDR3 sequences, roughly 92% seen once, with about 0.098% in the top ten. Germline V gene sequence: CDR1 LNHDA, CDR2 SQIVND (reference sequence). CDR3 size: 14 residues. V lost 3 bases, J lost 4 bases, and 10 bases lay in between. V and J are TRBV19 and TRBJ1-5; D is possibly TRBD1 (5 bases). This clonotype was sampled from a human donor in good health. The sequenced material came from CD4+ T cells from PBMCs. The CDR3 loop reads CASSIRGENQPQHF. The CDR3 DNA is TGTGCCAGTAGTATCCGGGGGGAGAATCAGCCCCAGCATTTT.